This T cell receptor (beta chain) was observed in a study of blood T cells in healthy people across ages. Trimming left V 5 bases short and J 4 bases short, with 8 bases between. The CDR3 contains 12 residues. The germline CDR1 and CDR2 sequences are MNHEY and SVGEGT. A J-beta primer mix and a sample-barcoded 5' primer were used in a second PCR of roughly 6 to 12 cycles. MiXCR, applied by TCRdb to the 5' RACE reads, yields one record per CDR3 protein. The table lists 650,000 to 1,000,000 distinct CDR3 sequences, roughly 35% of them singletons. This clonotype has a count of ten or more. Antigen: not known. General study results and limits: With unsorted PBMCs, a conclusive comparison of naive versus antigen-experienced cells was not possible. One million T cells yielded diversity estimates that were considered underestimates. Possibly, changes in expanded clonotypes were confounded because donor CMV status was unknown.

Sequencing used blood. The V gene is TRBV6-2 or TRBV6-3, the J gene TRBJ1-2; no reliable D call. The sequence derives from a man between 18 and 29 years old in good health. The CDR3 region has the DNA TGTGCCAGCAGTCCCAGCGCCTATGGCTACACCTTC. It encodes CASSPSAYGYTF.